This T cell receptor beta chain was sequenced in a study of sequential checkpoint blockade in melanoma (dated by TCRdb to between 2018 and 2021). Broadly, across the study: Patients were randomized 1:1 to first-line nivolumab followed by ipilimumab (arm A) or ipilimumab followed by nivolumab (arm B). Twenty-two patients had matched tumor biopsies taken before treatment and at week 13, after single-agent nivolumab (arm A) or ipilimumab (arm B). DNA from about 99 pretreatment melanoma tumor samples was subjected to TCRbeta immunosequencing. Maintenance nivolumab came after both trial sequences. Roughly three quarters of the matched tumor biopsy pairs taken before and after treatment were from the same lesion.

Explained via the paper, the treatment or condition label denotes: randomized to nivolumab then ipilimumab (arm A) or the reverse (arm B). None of the patients in the trial had previously been given DNA-damaging chemotherapy. Samples were obtained from patients with melanoma enrolled in CheckMate 064, a randomized, open-label phase II trial of sequential checkpoint blockade. Genomic DNA from formalin-fixed paraffin-embedded (FFPE) tissue samples served as the input for tumor TCR sequencing. General conclusions and limits of the study: In the nivolumab-first arm (arm A), pretreatment tumor TIL clonality was associated with response (P = .04). Patients with increases in tumor T-cell fraction and clonality by week 13 were approximately 30 times more likely to achieve clinical benefit. Tumor T-cell fraction and clonality were correlated with PD-L1 staining and CD8+ T-cell counts, but not with mutational load. Small sample sizes and reduced statistical power limited the within-arm analyses of tumor T-cell fraction. The response-prediction model combining TCR metrics and mutation burden needs validation in larger, independent patient cohorts.

Concerning this clone: Its antigen has not been determined. No quality values exist for individual bases; no much larger clone is one base distant.

CDR3 length: 15 amino acids, cysteine to phenylalanine. Only the CDR3 DNA is retained, 45 bases long and in frame from the first base. For this chain, trimming is 4 bases at the V end and 3 bases at the J end, and the number of junction bases without a gene match is 7. CDR1 and CDR2 are read off the germline V gene as SGDLS and YYNGEE. TCRbeta CDR3 regions were immunosequenced from genomic DNA with the immunoSEQ Assay. Before high-throughput sequencing, genomic DNA was amplified using bias-controlled multiplex PCR. The original methods were these. To quantify the absolute abundance of each unique TCRbeta CDR3 region, the sequences were collapsed and filtered. Clonality, defined as 1 minus Pielou's evenness, was calculated using only productive rearrangements. Tumor T-cell fraction was computed by normalizing TCRbeta template counts to usable DNA, estimated from several housekeeping genes. Clones with significantly greater frequencies in on-treatment versus baseline samples were identified using a previously published method. TCRdb took over this immuneACCESS table, retaining in-frame rearrangements with V and J assigned. Such tables are incomplete; in checked studies, under half of the missing clones stem from an unresolved V gene, and the remainder is unexplained. V and J calls and clone size come straight from that table; D and trimming were deduced from the DNA. Across this sample there are about 5,000 clones, with 25% to 30% seen only once. The ten largest clones add up to about a fifth of the sample.

The receptor was derived from a human donor with melanoma. The chain uses TRBV9 and TRBJ1-5, and 7 bases in between align with TRBD1. The sequences come from tumor tissue (inferred from file names), collected from a patient given nivolumab and ipilimumab in sequence. The CDR3 region has the sequence CASSPTGVVNQPQHF. The DNA sequence is TGTGCCAGCAGCCCCACAGGGGTGGTCAATCAGCCCCAGCATTTT.